A selection of T cell receptor beta chains follows, all from one sample in a study of T cell responses to AZD1222 COVID-19 vaccine. Sequenced by immunoSEQ multiplex PCR; TCRdb stores in-frame clones only, minus some. This sample has 100,000 to 150,000 clones; about 88% occur once, and the top ten carry approximately 19%. Material: peripheral blood, obtained on day 0 of MenACWY control vaccination. The source is an adult in good health. Both conserved end residues are part of each CDR3. Each record gives: CDR3 length, V gene, CDR3 protein.

length: 16
V: TRBV28
CDR3: CASRPRGVGSNQPQHF

length: 16
V: TRBV10-3
CDR3: CAISRTSGSGQETQYF

length: 15
V: TRBV11-2
CDR3: CASSEFLLLAGELFF

length: 16
V: TRBV2
CDR3: CASRVGTGGMNTEAFF

length: 14
V: TRBV28
CDR3: CASSFRGSTEKLFF

length: 11
V: TRBV3-1/TRBV3-2
CDR3: CASSQGQGRYF

length: 16
V: TRBV10-1
CDR3: CARVEILQGKGYEQYF

length: 10
V: TRBV30
CDR3: CAWARDGYTF

length: 15
V: TRBV28
CDR3: CASSLHQNSGNTIYF

length: 13
V: TRBV28
CDR3: CASSLTNTGELFF

length: 15
V: TRBV19
CDR3: CASSRTGTADYEQYF

length: 16
V: TRBV11-2
CDR3: CASSSRRGELAPEQFF

length: 11
V: TRBV6-5
CDR3: CASFTGVEAFF

length: 14
V: TRBV27
CDR3: CASRGRNPTETQYF

length: 15
V: TRBV28
CDR3: CASSKTDLSGEKLFF

length: 17
V: TRBV21-1
CDR3: CASSKATGTGVGNTIYF

length: 15
V: TRBV6-5
CDR3: CASSYSGTGNQEQFF

length: 14
V: TRBV5-1
CDR3: CASSQDRIGNTIYF

length: 16
V: TRBV15
CDR3: CATSRGPAGRNQPQHF

length: 17
V: TRBV7-9
CDR3: CASSLSSGSVTTGELFF

length: 19
V: TRBV5-6
CDR3: CASRRDRARPPSSNQPQHF

length: 14
V: TRBV5-1
CDR3: CASSKGGANNEQFF

length: 14
V: TRBV19
CDR3: CASSPGVSTDTQYF

length: 15
V: TRBV7-2
CDR3: CASSYRAVSYNEQFF

length: 15
V: TRBV18
CDR3: CASSPGTGTNQPQHF

length: 17
V: TRBV5-1
CDR3: CASSLGTGANSNQPQHF

length: 11
V: TRBV11-2
CDR3: CASSRAETQYF

length: 17
V: TRBV19
CDR3: CASSATGTARRNQPQHF

length: 16
V: TRBV10-3
CDR3: CAISEFRLAGGEEQFF

length: 14
V: TRBV28
CDR3: CASGIPLSNQPQHF

length: 15
V: TRBV4-1
CDR3: CASSPGQGGNQPQHF

length: 13
V: TRBV7-9
CDR3: CASSQTVDQPQHF